Reported below is one T cell receptor (delta chain). TCRdb attributes to this sequence the protein of a much larger clone, which differs from the DNA translation at residue 3; a read error is likely, and the protein displayed is translated from the DNA. The sample originates from a study of γδ T cells in repeated Plasmodium falciparum infection. Overall study context: Donors had four controlled P. falciparum NF54 infections over roughly 600 days.

The CDR3 length is 17 residues. Germline trimming cut 2 bases from V and 1 base from J; bases unmatched to any gene: 14. Germline V gives CDR1 TVYSNPD, CDR2 GDNSRS (reference sequence). Both TRG and TRD chains were sequenced from each sorted sample. TCRdb redid the clone calls on the multiplex PCR reads with CATT. The table lists 50,000 to 55,000 delta-chain clones, 1.9% of them singletons. Flow sorting of PBMC yielded separate Vgamma9/Vdelta2+ and Vdelta2-negative gammadelta T cell populations for bulk repertoire analysis. This sequence was found in a pool of human donors (malaria-infected and uninfected, not separated). Source material: gamma-delta T cells from blood. The rearrangement uses TRDV3 and TRDJ1; 9 bases are a match to TRDD3. For the CDR3, the DNA is TGTGCCTTTGATCTCCGGGGGATACCTCTTCGCACCGATAAACTCATCTTT. Residues: CAFDLRGIPLRTDKLIF. The full variable domain, its missing parts supplied by reference TRDV3 and TRDJ1, is CDKVTQSSPDQTVASGSEVVLLCTYDTVYSNPDLFWYRIRPDYSFQFVFYGDNSRSEGADFTQGRFSVKHILTQKAFHLVISPVRTEDSATYYCAFDLRGIPLRTDKLIFGKGTRVTVEP.